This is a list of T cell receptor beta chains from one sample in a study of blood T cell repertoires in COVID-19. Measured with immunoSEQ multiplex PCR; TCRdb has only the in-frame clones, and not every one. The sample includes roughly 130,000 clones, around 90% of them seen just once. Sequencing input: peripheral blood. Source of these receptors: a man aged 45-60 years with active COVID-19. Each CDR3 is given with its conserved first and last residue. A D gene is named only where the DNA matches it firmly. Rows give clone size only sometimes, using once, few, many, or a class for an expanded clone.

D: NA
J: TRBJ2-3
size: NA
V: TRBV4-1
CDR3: CASSQVSATDTQYF
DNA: TGCGCCAGCAGCCAAGTTAGTGCTACAGATACGCAGTATTTT

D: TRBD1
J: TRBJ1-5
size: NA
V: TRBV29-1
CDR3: CSVATGVDQPQHF
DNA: TGCAGCGTAGCGACAGGGGTGGATCAGCCCCAGCATTTT

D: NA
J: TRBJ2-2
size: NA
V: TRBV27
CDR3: CASSLRGTGELFF
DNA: TGTGCCAGCAGTTTAAGGGGCACCGGGGAGCTGTTTTTT

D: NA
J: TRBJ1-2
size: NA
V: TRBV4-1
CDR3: CASSQGRVGGNYGYTF
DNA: TGCGCCAGCAGCCAAGGCCGGGTAGGCGGGAACTATGGCTACACCTTC

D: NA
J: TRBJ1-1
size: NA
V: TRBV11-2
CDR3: CASSLVGGNTEAFF
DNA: TGTGCCAGCAGCTTAGTTGGCGGGAACACTGAAGCTTTCTTT

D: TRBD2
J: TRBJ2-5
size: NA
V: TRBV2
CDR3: CASIPSGRETQYF
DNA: TGTGCCAGCATACCTAGCGGGAGGGAGACCCAGTACTTC

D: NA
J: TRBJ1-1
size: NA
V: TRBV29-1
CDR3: CSVEERQNTEAFF
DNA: TGCAGCGTTGAAGAGAGACAGAACACTGAAGCTTTCTTT

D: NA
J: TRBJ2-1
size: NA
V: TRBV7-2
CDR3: CASSLVESSYNEQFF
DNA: TGTGCCAGCAGCTTAGTAGAGAGCTCCTACAATGAGCAGTTCTTC

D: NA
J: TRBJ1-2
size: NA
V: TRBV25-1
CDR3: CASSDPLGGTYGYTF
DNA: TGTGCCAGCAGTGATCCACTAGGGGGTACCTATGGCTACACCTTC

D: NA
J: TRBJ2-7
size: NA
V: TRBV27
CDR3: CASSLASFHEQYF
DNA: TGTGCCAGCAGTTTAGCTAGCTTCCACGAGCAGTACTTC

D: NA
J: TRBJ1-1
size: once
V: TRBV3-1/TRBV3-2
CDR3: CASSQSTAEAFF
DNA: TGTGCCAGCAGCCAGTCAACAGCTGAAGCTTTCTTT

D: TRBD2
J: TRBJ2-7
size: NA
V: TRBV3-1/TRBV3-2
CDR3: CASSQVSGGPSYEQYF
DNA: TGTGCCAGCAGCCAAGTAAGCGGGGGGCCGTCCTACGAGCAGTACTTC

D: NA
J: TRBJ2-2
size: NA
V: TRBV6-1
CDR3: CASSEIGNTGELFF
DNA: TGTGCCAGCAGTGAGATCGGTAACACCGGGGAGCTGTTTTTT

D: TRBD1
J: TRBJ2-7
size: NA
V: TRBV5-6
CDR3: CASTRDRGLLGEQYF
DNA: TGTGCCAGCACCCGAGACAGGGGGCTGTTGGGCGAGCAGTACTTC

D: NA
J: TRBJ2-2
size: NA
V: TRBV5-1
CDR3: CASSLEWHSRGELFF
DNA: TGCGCCAGCAGCTTGGAGTGGCACTCTAGGGGGGAGCTGTTTTTT